The clone carrying this TCR beta chain has just a few counts. Participants reported their clinical history, and cohort assignment relied on those reports. Cohort 3 recovery required two negative PCRs, clearance, or symptom resolution. The source of the sample is a study of blood T cell repertoires in COVID-19. Looking at the study overall: Samples came from the United States, Italy and Spain, spanning acute and convalescent COVID-19. From T cells, B-cell-depleted T cells, or PBMCs came the material, which was cDNA or gDNA.

Using immunoSEQ multiplex PCR, the repertoire was profiled, and TCRdb retains in-frame clones only, with some absent. The sample includes approximately 170,000 clones, roughly 83% of them seen just once. The V gene's germline CDR1 is SGHAT and CDR2 FQNNGV. Losses at the gene ends were 5 bases for V and 4 bases for J; bases not matched to a gene: 5. This CDR3 spans 15 amino acids. The clonotype originates from a woman aged 50 to 65 who had recovered from COVID-19. The material sequenced was PBMCs or T cells enriched from blood (not recorded which). The J gene is TRBJ2-1, the V gene TRBV11-2; 10 bases line up with TRBD1. The CDR3 loop is CASSLGQGPYNEQFF. The DNA for the CDR3 is TGTGCCAGCAGCCTGGGACAGGGGCCATACAATGAGCAGTTCTTC.